This T cell receptor (beta chain) was observed in a study of CD8 T cells in Susac syndrome. Study findings and constraints: As the study acknowledged, the number of individuals in its TCR sequencing and HLA analysis was relatively small.

The CDR3 extends over 12 amino acids. V shed 5 bases and J shed 7 bases, with 11 bases lying between them. Germline CDR1 is MNHEY and CDR2 is SVGAGI. TEMRA cells were FACS-enriched, while CD8+ and CD4+ T cells were negatively isolated. Worth noting for this clonotype: Antigen unknown.

Reverse transcription used roughly 0.45 to 1 ug RNA and random hexamers. In TCRdb, the immunoSEQ multiplex PCR reads were re-called with MiXCR into one record per CDR3 protein. Altogether about 94,000 distinct CDR3 sequences are present, just under 95% being singletons, with the ten largest covering about 0.28%. The rearrangement links TRBV6-5 to TRBJ2-5; the D gene is possibly TRBD2 (5 bases). This clonotype was obtained from a human donor with Susac syndrome. The sample was CD4+ T cells from PBMCs. CDR3 sequence (DNA): TGTGCCAGCAGTCGCCTTGGGAGGACCCAGTACTTC. Protein product: CASSRLGRTQYF.